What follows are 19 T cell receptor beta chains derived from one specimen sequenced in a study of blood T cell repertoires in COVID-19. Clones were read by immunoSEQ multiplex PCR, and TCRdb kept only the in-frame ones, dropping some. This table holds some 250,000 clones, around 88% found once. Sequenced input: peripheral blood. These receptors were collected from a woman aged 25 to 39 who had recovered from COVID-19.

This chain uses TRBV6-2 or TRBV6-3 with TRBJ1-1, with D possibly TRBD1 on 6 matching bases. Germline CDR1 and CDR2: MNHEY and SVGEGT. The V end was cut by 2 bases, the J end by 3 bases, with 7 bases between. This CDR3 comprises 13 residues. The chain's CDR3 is CASSYRQDTEAFF. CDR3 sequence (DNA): TGTGCCAGCAGTTACAGACAGGACACTGAAGCTTTCTTT.

DNA for the CDR3: TGTGCCAGCAGCCGTGCGGGGGGGGCCGATACAGATACGCAGTATTTT. Its translation is CASSRAGGADTDTQYF. The chain joins TRBV6-2 or TRBV6-3 to TRBJ2-3; 9 nucleotides agree with TRBD2. This CDR3 spans 16 amino acids. CDR1 MNHEY and CDR2 SVGEGT come from the germline V gene. V lost 6 bases to trimming and J lost 3 bases; unmatched junction nucleotides: 10.

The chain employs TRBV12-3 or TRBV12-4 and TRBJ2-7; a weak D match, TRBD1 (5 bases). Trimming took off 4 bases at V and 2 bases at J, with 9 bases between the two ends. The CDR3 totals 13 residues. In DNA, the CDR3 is TGTGCCAGCAGTTCGGACACGGCCTACGAGCAGTACTTC. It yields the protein CASSSDTAYEQYF.

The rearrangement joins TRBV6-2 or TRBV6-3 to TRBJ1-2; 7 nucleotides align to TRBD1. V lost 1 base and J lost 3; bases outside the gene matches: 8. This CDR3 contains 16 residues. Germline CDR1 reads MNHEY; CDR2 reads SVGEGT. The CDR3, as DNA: TGTGCCAGCAGTTACTGGGCAGGGGGAGGATACTATGGCTACACCTTC. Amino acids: CASSYWAGGGYYGYTF.

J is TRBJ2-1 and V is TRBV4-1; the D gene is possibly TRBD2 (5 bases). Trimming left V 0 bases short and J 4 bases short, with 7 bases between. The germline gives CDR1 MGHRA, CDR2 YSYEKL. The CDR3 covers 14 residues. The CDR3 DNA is TGCGCCAGCAGCCAAGAGGACTTTTACAATGAGCAGTTCTTC. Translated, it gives CASSQEDFYNEQFF.

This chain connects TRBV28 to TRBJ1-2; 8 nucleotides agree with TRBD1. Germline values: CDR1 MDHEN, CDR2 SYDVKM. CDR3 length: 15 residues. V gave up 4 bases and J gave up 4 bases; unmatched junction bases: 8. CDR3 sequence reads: CASSWGTGGVYGYTF. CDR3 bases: TGTGCCAGCAGTTGGGGAACAGGGGGGGTCTATGGCTACACCTTC.

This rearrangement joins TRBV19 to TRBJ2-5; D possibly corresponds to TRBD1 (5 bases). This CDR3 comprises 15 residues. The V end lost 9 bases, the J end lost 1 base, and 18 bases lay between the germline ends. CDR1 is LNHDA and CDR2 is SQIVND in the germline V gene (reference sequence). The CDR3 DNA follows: TGTGCCAGCACGTCCTTAGGGGAACCCCAAGAGACCCAGTACTTC. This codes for CASTSLGEPQETQYF.

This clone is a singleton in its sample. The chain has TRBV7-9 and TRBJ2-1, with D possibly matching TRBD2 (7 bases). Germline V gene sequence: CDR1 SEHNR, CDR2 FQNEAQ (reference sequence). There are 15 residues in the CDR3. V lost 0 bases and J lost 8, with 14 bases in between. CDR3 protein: CASSLAGGAFDEQFF. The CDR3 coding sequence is TGTGCCAGCAGCTTAGCAGGGGGGGCCTTCGATGAGCAGTTCTTC.

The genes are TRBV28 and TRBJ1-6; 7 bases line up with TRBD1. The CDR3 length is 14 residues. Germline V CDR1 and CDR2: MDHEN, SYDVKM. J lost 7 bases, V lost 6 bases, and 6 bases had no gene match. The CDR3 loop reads CASRPGTVNSPLHF. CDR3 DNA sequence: TGTGCCAGCAGGCCTGGGACAGTCAATTCACCCCTCCACTTT. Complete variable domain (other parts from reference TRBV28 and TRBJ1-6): DVKVTQSSRYLVKRTGEKVFLECVQDMDHENMFWYRQDPGLGLRLIYFSYDVKMKEKGDIPEGYSVSREKKERFSLILESASTNQTSMYLCASRPGTVNSPLHFGNGTRLTVT.

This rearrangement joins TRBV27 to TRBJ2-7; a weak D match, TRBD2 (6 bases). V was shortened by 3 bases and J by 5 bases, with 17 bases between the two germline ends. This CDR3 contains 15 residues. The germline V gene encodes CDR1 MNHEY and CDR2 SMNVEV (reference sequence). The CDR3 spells CASSLIRDSRHEQYF. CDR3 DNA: TGTGCCAGCAGTTTGATTAGGGACTCACGCCACGAGCAGTACTTC.

The CDR3 DNA is TGTGCCAGCAGCTTAGCCTCGGGGGGCTGGTCTAGCACAGATACGCAGTATTTT. Its protein product is CASSLASGGWSSTDTQYF. The gene calls are TRBV7-6 and TRBJ2-3; TRBD2 is a possible D gene (7 bases). The CDR3 covers 18 residues. Germline lookup yields CDR1 SGHVS and CDR2 FNYEAQ. The V and J ends lost 0 bases and 0 bases respectively, with 16 bases between them.

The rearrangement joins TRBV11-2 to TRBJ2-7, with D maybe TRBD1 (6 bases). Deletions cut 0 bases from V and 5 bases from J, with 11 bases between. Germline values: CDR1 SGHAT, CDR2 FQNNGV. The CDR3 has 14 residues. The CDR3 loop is CASSLDWTVNEQYF. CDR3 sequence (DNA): TGTGCCAGCAGCTTAGATTGGACAGTCAACGAGCAGTACTTC.

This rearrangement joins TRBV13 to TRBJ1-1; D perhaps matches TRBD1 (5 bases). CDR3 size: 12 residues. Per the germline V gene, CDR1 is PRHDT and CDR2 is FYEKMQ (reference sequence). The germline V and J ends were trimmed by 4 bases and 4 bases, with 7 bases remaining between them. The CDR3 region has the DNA TGTGCCAGCAGCTGGGGGGGCACTGAAGCTTTCTTT. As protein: CASSWGGTEAFF.

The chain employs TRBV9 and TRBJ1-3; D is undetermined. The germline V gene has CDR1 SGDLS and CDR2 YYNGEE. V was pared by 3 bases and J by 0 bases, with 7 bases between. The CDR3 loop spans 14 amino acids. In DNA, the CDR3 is TGTGCCAGCAGCGAGCAAACCTCTGGAAACACCATATATTTT. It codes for CASSEQTSGNTIYF.

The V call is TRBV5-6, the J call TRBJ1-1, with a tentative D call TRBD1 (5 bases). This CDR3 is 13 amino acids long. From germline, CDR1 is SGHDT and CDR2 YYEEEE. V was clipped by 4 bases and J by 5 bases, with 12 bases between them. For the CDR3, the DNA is TGTGCCAGCAGCGGTTTTAGGGGAACTGAAGCTTTCTTT. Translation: CASSGFRGTEAFF. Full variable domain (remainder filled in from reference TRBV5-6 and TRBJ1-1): DAGVTQSPTHLIKTRGQQVTLRCSPKSGHDTVSWYQQALGQGPQFIFQYYEEEERQRGNFPDRFSGHQFPNYSSELNVNALLLGDSALYLCASSGFRGTEAFFGQGTRLTVV.

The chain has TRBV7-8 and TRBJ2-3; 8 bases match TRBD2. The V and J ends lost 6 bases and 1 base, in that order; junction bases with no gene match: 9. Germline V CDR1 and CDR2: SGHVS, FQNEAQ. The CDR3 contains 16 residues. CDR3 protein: CASSTTGAGGTDTQYF. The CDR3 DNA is TGTGCCAGCAGTACCACGGGAGCGGGGGGCACAGATACGCAGTATTTT. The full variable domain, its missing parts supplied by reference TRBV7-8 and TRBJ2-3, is GAGVSQSPRYKVAKRGQDVALRCDPISGHVSLFWYQQALGQGPEFLTYFQNEAQLDKSGLPSDRFFAERPEGSVSTLKIQRTQQEDSAVYLCASSTTGAGGTDTQYFGPGTRLTVL.

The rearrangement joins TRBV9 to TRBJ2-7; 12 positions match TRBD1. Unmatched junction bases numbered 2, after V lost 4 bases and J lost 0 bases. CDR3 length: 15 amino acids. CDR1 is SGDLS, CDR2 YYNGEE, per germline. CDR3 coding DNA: TGTGCCAGCAGCATGGGACAGGGGGCCTCCTACGAGCAGTACTTC. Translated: CASSMGQGASYEQYF.

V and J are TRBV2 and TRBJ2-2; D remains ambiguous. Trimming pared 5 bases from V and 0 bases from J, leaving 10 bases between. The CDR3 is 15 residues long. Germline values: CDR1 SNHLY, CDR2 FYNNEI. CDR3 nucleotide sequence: TGTGCCAGCAGTTACAGTCTCGCGAACACCGGGGAGCTGTTTTTT. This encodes CASSYSLANTGELFF.

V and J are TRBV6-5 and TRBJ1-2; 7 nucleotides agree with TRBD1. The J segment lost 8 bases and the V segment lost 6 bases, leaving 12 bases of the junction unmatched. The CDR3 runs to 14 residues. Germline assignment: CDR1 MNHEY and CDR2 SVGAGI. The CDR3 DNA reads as TGTGCCAGCAGCCGAATTTCCACAGGGGACGGCTACACCTTC. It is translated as CASSRISTGDGYTF.